This T cell receptor (beta chain) derives from a study of yellow fever vaccine responses in identical twins. General observations from the study: Twins' vaccine T cell response reportedly seemed partly convergent, partly personalized.

To note about this clonotype: Its target is unknown.

V lost 4 bases and J 8 bases, leaving 14 bases between the germline ends. The CDR3 sequence is 13 residues long. Germline-derived CDR1 and CDR2 are SNHLY and FYNNEI. TCRdb processed the RT-PCR reads anew with MiXCR; each CDR3 protein has one entry. The sample yields some 23,000 distinct CDR3 sequences, 60% to 85% seen once. Sequencing was performed on T cells from blood (PBMCs), unsorted or a sorted subset (not recorded which), taken before or after yellow fever vaccination (not recorded which). The chain is built from TRBV2 and TRBJ1-1; D is ambiguous. This TCR was sampled from a woman aged 18-29 years who received the yellow fever vaccine. CDR3 sequence (DNA): TGTGCCAGCAGTGCCCTGCAAGGACTCGAAGCTTTCTTT. Its translation is CASSALQGLEAFF.